This TCR beta chain appears in the sequencing data of a study of vaccination and CD4 T cells after COVID-19. Study in general: Post-COVID specimens were obtained a median 101 days after diagnosis (range 35 to 161). Control cultures were given a CEFX pool, an HIV-1 Nef pool, or no peptide.

As to this clonotype: Its antigen is not known.

Noted treatment: roughly 11-day PBMC culture with coronavirus spike peptide pools or control peptides (ViraFEST assay). For ViraFEST, peptide pools expanded antigen-specific T cells, after which the TCRs were sequenced. Germline V gives CDR1 ENHRY, CDR2 SYGVKD. V was cut by 7 bases and J by 3 bases, with 12 bases left in between. The CDR3 is 13 residues long. The Oncomine TCR Beta short-read assay was applied to DNA of cultured CD4+ T cells. TCRdb redid the calling of the PCR reads with MiXCR, one entry per CDR3 protein. The table records about 18,000 distinct CDR3 sequences, roughly 78% of them present only once.

This receptor was obtained from a human donor who received a COVID-19 vaccine. Sequenced here: CD4+ T cells from blood, cultured in vitro, sampled after SARS-CoV-2 vaccination. J is TRBJ1-2 and V is TRBV10-3, with D uncertain. CDR3 sequence (DNA): TGTGCCATCACCCCGGACGGCTACTATGGCTACACCTTC. Translating gives CAITPDGYYGYTF.